These T cell receptor beta chains were read from a single sample in a study of T-cell reconstitution after alpha-beta-depleted transplantation in children. TCRdb re-derived calls from the PCR reads in MiXCR, one entry per CDR3 protein. Of approximately 250,000 distinct CDR3 sequences listed, roughly 25% are singletons. The specimen was PBMCs, collected before TCRalphabeta/CD19-depleted stem cell transplant. All receptors derive from a girl between 2 and 10 years old with Fanconi anemia, due to receive a stem cell transplant. Both conserved end residues are part of each CDR3. The D gene is left open where the match is weak. Clone size is not always given. Where it is, it says once, few, many or a class for expanded clones.

d_gene	j_gene	abundance	v_gene	CDR3nt	CDR3aa
NA	TRBJ2-3	NA	TRBV28	TGTGCCAGCAGTGGCGCGTCAGGGGCCCGCACAGATACGCAGTATTTT	CASSGASGARTDTQYF
TRBD2	TRBJ2-1	NA	TRBV20-1	TGCAGTGCCCAAAACCTAGCGGGGGCCTACAATGAGCAGTTCTTC	CSAQNLAGAYNEQFF
NA	TRBJ2-1	NA	TRBV5-1	TGCGCCAGCAGCTTGGGGGGCGGAAGGTACCCTACCGACAATGAGCAGTTCTTC	CASSLGGGRYPTDNEQFF
NA	TRBJ2-7	NA	TRBV20-1	TGCAGTGCCGGAAGCTACTCCACTTACGAGCAGTACTTC	CSAGSYSTYEQYF
NA	TRBJ1-2	once	TRBV20-1	TGCAGTGCTAGATCCGGGGGAAGCGACTATGGCTACACCTTC	CSARSGGSDYGYTF
NA	TRBJ2-7	NA	TRBV27	TGTGCCAGCAGTTTCCAGGCCCGCACCTACGAGCAGTACTTC	CASSFQARTYEQYF
NA	TRBJ2-5	NA	TRBV10-2	TGCGCCAGCAGGTCAAGACTACCCATTACTGCCGAAGAGACCCAGTACTTC	CASRSRLPITAEETQYF
NA	TRBJ2-5	NA	TRBV20-1	TGCAGTGCTAATGCGGGGAACCAAGAGACCCAGTACTTC	CSANAGNQETQYF
TRBD2	TRBJ2-5	few	TRBV25-1	TGTGCCAGCAGTGAATGGGGACTAGCACAAGAGACCCAGTACTTC	CASSEWGLAQETQYF
NA	TRBJ2-7	many	TRBV12-3/TRBV12-4	TGTGCCAGCAGTCAACCCTTATCAAGTTATAAGTACTTC	CASSQPLSSYKYF
NA	TRBJ1-3	few	TRBV28	TGTGCCAGCAAACCGTCCCCGCGCACCATATATTTT	CASKPSPRTIYF
NA	TRBJ2-2	few	TRBV20-1	TGCAGTGCACGCGGGGTTTCGAACACCGGGGAGCTGTTTTTT	CSARGVSNTGELFF
NA	TRBJ2-2	NA	TRBV10-3	TGTGCCATCAGGGACGCCGGGGAGCTGTTTTTT	CAIRDAGELFF
NA	TRBJ2-7	few	TRBV20-1	TGCAGTGCTAGAGATCGAGAATGGGACACCTACGAGCAGTACTTC	CSARDREWDTYEQYF
NA	TRBJ2-5	NA	TRBV21-1	TGTGCCAGCGGGACAGCACAAGAGACCCAGTACTTC	CASGTAQETQYF
TRBD2	TRBJ2-7	many	TRBV12-3/TRBV12-4	TGTGCCAGCAGTTTAAGTGGCGGGGGACCCTACGAGCAGTACTTC	CASSLSGGGPYEQYF
TRBD2	TRBJ2-3	NA	TRBV5-1	TGCGCCAGCAGCACCGGACTAGCGGGGCCCACAGATACGCAGTATTTT	CASSTGLAGPTDTQYF
TRBD2	TRBJ2-1	many	TRBV5-1	TGCGCCAGCAGCTTGATTTTACTAGCGGGAGGGGGTAGCGACAATGAGCAGTTCTTC	CASSLILLAGGGSDNEQFF
NA	TRBJ1-1	many	TRBV20-1	TGCAGTGCTAGTGGGGGGACGGGCACTGAAGCTTTCTTT	CSASGGTGTEAFF
NA	TRBJ2-1	NA	TRBV7-9	TGTGCCAGCAGCTTCCCCGTGAGGGAGCAGTTCTTC	CASSFPVREQFF
NA	TRBJ2-1	many	TRBV5-5	TGTGCCAGCAGCCCGAGGACCCACAACACAAACAATGAGCAGTTCTTC	CASSPRTHNTNNEQFF
TRBD1	TRBJ1-2	many	TRBV29-1	TGCAGCGTGGACGGGACAGGGAAAGGCTACACCTTC	CSVDGTGKGYTF
NA	TRBJ2-1	few	TRBV9	TGTGCCAGCAGCTTCGGGGGCGGGACGAAAGAGCAGTTCTTC	CASSFGGGTKEQFF
NA	TRBJ2-1	many	TRBV7-2	TGTGCCAGCACCCCCGGAGGGGTTCAGTTCTTC	CASTPGGVQFF
TRBD2	TRBJ2-1	many	TRBV7-9	TGTGCCAGCAGCTTTGGAGGACTAGCGGGAACCTACAATGAGCAGTTCTTC	CASSFGGLAGTYNEQFF
TRBD2	TRBJ2-1	once	TRBV25-1	TGTGCCAGCAGTGAATTCCTAGCGGCCTACAATGAGCAGTTCTTC	CASSEFLAAYNEQFF
NA	TRBJ2-1	many	TRBV29-1	TGCAGCGTTGCACATATCGATGAGCAGTTCTTC	CSVAHIDEQFF
TRBD1	TRBJ2-1	few	TRBV12-3/TRBV12-4	TGTGCCAGCAGTTTTCCGCGGACAGGGAATGAGCAGTTCTTC	CASSFPRTGNEQFF
TRBD1	TRBJ2-7	many	TRBV11-2	TGTGCCAGCAGCTTAGGAGGGACAGGTCCTTCCTACGAGCAGTACTTC	CASSLGGTGPSYEQYF
NA	TRBJ2-7	NA	TRBV7-2	TGTGCCAGCAGCTTGTACATCTCCTACGAGCAGTACTTC	CASSLYISYEQYF
NA	TRBJ2-3	few	TRBV28	TGTGCCAGCAGGAGGACAGCCCGAAGGACAGATACGCAGTATTTT	CASRRTARRTDTQYF
TRBD1	TRBJ2-2	many	TRBV9	TGTGCCAGCAGCGTAGGAACAGGGGGAACCGGGGAGCTGTTTTTT	CASSVGTGGTGELFF
NA	TRBJ2-6	few	TRBV5-1	TGCGCCAGCAGCTTGGGTCGGTCTGGGGCCAACGTCCTGACTTTC	CASSLGRSGANVLTF
TRBD1	TRBJ1-1	NA	TRBV6-5	TGTGCCAGCATTAAAACAGGGGCGGGAACTGAAGCTTTCTTT	CASIKTGAGTEAFF
NA	TRBJ1-2	NA	TRBV20-1	TGCAGTGCTAGAGGCTACATGGGATGGAGCTACACCTTC	CSARGYMGWSYTF
TRBD2	TRBJ2-1	NA	TRBV20-1	TGCAGTGCTAGAGATGTTAGCGGGACCAATGAGCAGTTCTTC	CSARDVSGTNEQFF
NA	TRBJ2-4	few	TRBV5-1	TGCGCCAGCAGCTTAGAACAGGGAGGGTACATTCAGTACTTC	CASSLEQGGYIQYF
TRBD1	TRBJ2-2	few	TRBV5-1	TGCGCCAGCAGCGTGACAGGGTTGGTCGGGGAGCTGTTTTTT	CASSVTGLVGELFF
TRBD2	TRBJ2-7	many	TRBV28	TGTGCCAGCAGTTTCGGGCTAGCGGCAAACTCCTACGAGCAGTACTTC	CASSFGLAANSYEQYF
NA	TRBJ2-7	NA	TRBV5-4	TGTGCCAGCAGCTTGGCGGGCGAATCCTACGAGCAGTACTTC	CASSLAGESYEQYF
NA	TRBJ1-1	few	TRBV18	TGTGCCAGCTCACCCCGACAGGCCTTCATGAACACTGAAGCTTTCTTT	CASSPRQAFMNTEAFF
TRBD1	TRBJ1-5	few	TRBV5-5	TGTGCCAGCAGCTTTTGGGACAGGTCCAATCAGCCCCAGCATTTT	CASSFWDRSNQPQHF
NA	TRBJ2-7	NA	TRBV18	TGTGCCAGCTCACCGGGGACCGTCAGCTCCTACGAGCAGTACTTC	CASSPGTVSSYEQYF
TRBD1	TRBJ2-1	few	TRBV29-1	TGCAGCGTTGAATCAGGGGGTAGCGATGAGCAGTTCTTC	CSVESGGSDEQFF